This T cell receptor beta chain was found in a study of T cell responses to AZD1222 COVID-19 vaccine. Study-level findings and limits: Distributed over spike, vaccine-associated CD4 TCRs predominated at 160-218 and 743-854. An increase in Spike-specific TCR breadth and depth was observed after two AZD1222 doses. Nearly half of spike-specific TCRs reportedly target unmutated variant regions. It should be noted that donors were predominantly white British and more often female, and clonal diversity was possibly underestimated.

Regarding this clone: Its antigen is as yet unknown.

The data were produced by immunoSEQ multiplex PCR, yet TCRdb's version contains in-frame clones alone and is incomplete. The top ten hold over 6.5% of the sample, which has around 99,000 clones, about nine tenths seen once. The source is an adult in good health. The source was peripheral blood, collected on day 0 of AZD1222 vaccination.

CDR3 sequence: CASSQRWGVVDTQYF. In nucleotides, the CDR3 is TGCGCCAGCAGCCAACGGTGGGGGGTGGTAGATACGCAGTATTTT. V gene TRBV4-3 combines with J gene TRBJ2-3, with a tentative D call TRBD2 (6 bases). The CDR3 is 15 residues long. V lost 2 bases and J 5 bases, leaving 14 bases between the germline ends. From germline, CDR1 is LGHNA and CDR2 YSLEER.